This TCR beta chain emerged from a study of shared clonotypes between healthy human individuals. Some clones are missing from TCRdb's copy, which holds only in-frame ones; the method was immunoSEQ multiplex PCR. The profile shows about 480,000 clones, 79% of them singletons. CDR3 size: 13 residues. Germline CDR1 is SQVTM and CDR2 is ANQGSEA. The V end lost 6 bases, the J end lost 6 bases, and 15 bases lay between the germline ends. The clonotype originates from a woman aged 40 to 50 in good health. Some clones in this sample may be carry-over from other donors' samples. Sequences were obtained from PBMCs. V usage is TRBV29-1 and J usage is TRBJ2-1, with D uncertain. CDR3: CSVLGPDGNEQFF. CDR3 DNA: TGCAGCGTCTTAGGGCCAGATGGCAATGAGCAGTTCTTC.